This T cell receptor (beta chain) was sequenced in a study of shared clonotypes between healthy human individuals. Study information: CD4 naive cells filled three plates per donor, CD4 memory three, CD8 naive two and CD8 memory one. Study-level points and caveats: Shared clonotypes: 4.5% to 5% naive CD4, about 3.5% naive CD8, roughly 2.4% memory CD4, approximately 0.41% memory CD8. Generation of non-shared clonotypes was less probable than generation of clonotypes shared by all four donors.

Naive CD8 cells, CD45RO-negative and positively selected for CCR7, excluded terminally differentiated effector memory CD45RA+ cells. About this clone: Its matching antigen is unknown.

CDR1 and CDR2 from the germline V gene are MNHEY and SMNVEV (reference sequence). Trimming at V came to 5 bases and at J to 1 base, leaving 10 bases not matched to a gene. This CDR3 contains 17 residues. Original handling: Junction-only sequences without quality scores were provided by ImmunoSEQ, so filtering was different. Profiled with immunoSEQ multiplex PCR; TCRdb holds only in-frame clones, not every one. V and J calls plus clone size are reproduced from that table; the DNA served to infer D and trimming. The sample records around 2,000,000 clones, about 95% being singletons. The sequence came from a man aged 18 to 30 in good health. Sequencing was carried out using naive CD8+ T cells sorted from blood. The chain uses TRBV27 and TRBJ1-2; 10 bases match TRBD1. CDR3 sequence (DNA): TGTGCCAGCAGTACAACCGGGACAGGGGCACTTAACTATGGCTACACCTTC. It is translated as CASSTTGTGALNYGYTF.